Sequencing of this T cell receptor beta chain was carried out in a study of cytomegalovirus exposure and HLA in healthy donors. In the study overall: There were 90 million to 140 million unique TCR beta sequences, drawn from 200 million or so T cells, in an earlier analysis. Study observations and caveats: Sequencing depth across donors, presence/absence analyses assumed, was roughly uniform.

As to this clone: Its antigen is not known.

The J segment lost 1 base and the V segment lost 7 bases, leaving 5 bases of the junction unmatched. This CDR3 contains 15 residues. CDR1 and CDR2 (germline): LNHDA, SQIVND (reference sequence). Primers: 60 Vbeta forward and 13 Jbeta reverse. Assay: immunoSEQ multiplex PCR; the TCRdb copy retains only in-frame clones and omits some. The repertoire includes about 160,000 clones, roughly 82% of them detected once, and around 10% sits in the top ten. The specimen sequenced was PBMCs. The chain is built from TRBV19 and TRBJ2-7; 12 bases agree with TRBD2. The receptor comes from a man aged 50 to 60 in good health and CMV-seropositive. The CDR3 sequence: CASTETSGGSYEQYF. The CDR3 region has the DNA TGTGCCAGTACCGAGACTAGCGGGGGTTCCTACGAGCAGTACTTC.